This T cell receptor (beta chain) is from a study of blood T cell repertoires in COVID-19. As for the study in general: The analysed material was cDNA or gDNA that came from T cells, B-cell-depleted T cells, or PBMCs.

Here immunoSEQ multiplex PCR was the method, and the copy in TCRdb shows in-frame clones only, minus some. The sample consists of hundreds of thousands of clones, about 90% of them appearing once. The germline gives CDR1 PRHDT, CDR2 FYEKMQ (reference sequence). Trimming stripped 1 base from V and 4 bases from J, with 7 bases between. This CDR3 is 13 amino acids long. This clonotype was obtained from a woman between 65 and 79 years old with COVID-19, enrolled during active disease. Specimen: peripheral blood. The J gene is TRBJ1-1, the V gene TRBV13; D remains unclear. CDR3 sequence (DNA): TGTGCCAGCAGCTTAGTCGGGAGCACTGAAGCTTTCTTT. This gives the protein CASSLVGSTEAFF.